Each of the 7 T cell receptor beta chains below was sequenced from the same sample in a study of T-cell reconstitution after alpha-beta-depleted transplantation in children. Construction of the TCRbeta library involved unique molecular identifiers. One entry per CDR3 protein results from TCRdb running MiXCR on the PCR reads. The sample consists of 70,000 or so distinct CDR3 sequences, approximately 10% of them appearing once. Sequencing used PBMCs, obtained before TCRalphabeta/CD19-depleted stem cell transplant. The receptors shown here come from a boy between 10 and 17 years old with acute myeloid leukemia, due to receive a stem cell transplant.

This clonotype was detected many times. V usage is TRBV7-8 and J usage is TRBJ1-2; D unclear. Germline assignment: CDR1 SGHVS and CDR2 FQNEAQ. This CDR3 has 15 residues. V shed 5 bases and J shed 7 bases, with 20 bases lying between them. CDR3 in DNA: TGTGCCAGCAGCCCATCGGGAGCCACCGCCCTTGGCTACACCTTC. Its translation is CASSPSGATALGYTF.

The J gene is TRBJ1-2, the V gene TRBV19; D might be TRBD1 (5 bases). This CDR3 has 15 amino acids. V gave up 10 bases and J gave up 2 bases, with 20 bases separating them. Germline V gives CDR1 LNHDA, CDR2 SQIVND (reference sequence). In nucleotides, the CDR3 is TGTGCCACGACGGGGCAACTAGTCCAAAACTATGGCTACACCTTC. Translating gives CATTGQLVQNYGYTF.

This clonotype appeared many times. The chain is built from TRBV7-2 and TRBJ2-1; 7 nucleotides agree with TRBD2. Trimming cost V 1 base and J 10 bases; bases outside gene matches: 4. CDR1 is SGHTA and CDR2 is FQGNSA in the germline V gene. The CDR3 is made up of 13 amino acids. CDR3 bases: TGTGCCAGCAGCTTAGGATACGGGGGGGAGCAGTTCTTC. It encodes CASSLGYGGEQFF.

This clonotype came up many times. The V gene is TRBV2, the J gene TRBJ2-1, with 7 bases aligning to TRBD1. The V and J ends lost 1 base and 3 bases, in that order; junction bases with no gene match: 6. Germline V gene lookup returns CDR1 SNHLY and CDR2 FYNNEI. This CDR3 contains 16 residues. CDR3 in DNA: TGTGCCAGCAGTGAAGTTCGGGCAGGGGGCTACAATGAGCAGTTCTTC. Translated, it gives CASSEVRAGGYNEQFF.

In this sample, this clonotype turned up many times. V and J are TRBV20-1 and TRBJ2-7, with 9 bases identical to TRBD1. This CDR3 contains 14 residues. The V gene's germline CDR1 is DFQATT and CDR2 SNEGSKA (reference sequence). V lost 4 bases to trimming and J lost 4 bases; unmatched junction nucleotides: 8. The DNA for the CDR3 is TGCAGTGCTATCCCGGGACAGGGTATATACGAGCAGTACTTC. Translating gives CSAIPGQGIYEQYF.

This rearrangement joins TRBV7-2 to TRBJ2-1, with D possibly matching TRBD2 (6 bases). Germline V gene sequence: CDR1 SGHTA, CDR2 FQGNSA. The CDR3 spans 16 residues. V lost 5 bases and J 8 bases, leaving 22 bases between the germline ends. The CDR3 protein is CASSVSGGTGVHEQFF. CDR3 bases: TGTGCCAGCAGCGTATCTGGGGGAACGGGGGTTCATGAGCAGTTCTTC.

This clonotype has ten or more counts. This chain uses TRBV7-2 with TRBJ2-7; D is possibly TRBD2 (5 bases). The CDR3 length is 15 residues. Trimming left V 3 bases short and J 6 bases short, with 18 bases between. The germline V gene has CDR1 SGHTA and CDR2 FQGNSA. The CDR3 spells CASSFIARTGGEQYF. The CDR3 DNA follows: TGTGCCAGCAGCTTTATTGCGAGGACTGGAGGCGAGCAGTACTTC.